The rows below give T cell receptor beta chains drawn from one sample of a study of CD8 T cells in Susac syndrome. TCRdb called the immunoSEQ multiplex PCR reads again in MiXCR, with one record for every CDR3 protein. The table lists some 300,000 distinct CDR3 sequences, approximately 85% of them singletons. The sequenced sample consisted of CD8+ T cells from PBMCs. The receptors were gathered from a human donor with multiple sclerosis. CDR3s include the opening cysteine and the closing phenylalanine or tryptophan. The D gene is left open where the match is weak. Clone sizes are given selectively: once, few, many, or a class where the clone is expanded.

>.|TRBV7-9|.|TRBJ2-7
TGTGCCAGCAGCGCCCCGAGCTCCTACGAGCAGTACTTC
CASSAPSSYEQYF
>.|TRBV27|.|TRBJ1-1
TGTGCCAGCAGTTTTCGGGGCAAAGAAGCTTTCTTT
CASSFRGKEAFF
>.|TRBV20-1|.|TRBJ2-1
TGCAGTGCTAGAGATTGGGGGGGGCGAGACAATGAGCAGTTCTTC
CSARDWGGRDNEQFF
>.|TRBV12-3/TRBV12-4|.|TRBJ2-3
TGTGCCAGCAGTTTCGTCACAGATACGCAGTATTTT
CASSFVTDTQYF
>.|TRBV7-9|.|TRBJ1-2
TGTGCCAGCAGCCCGCCGGTGGCCTCCTATGGCTACACCTTC
CASSPPVASYGYTF
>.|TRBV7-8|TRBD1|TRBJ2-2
TGTGCCAGCAGCGCCCCCACGGGACAGGTGACCGGGGAGCTGTTTTTT
CASSAPTGQVTGELFF
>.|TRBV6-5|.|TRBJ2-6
TGTGCCTCCGCAGGATCTGGGGCCAACGTCCTGACTTTC
CASAGSGANVLTF
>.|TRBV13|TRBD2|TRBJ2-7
TGTGCCAGCAGCCCTCGACGGGAGGGCGTCGAGCAGTACTTC
CASSPRREGVEQYF
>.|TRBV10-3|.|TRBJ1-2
TGTGCCATCAGTCCCCTTAGGGGTCCAGATTCCACCTTC
CAISPLRGPDSTF
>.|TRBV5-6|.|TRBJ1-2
TGTGCCAGCAGCCCGGGGACTGACTTTAACTATGGCTACACCTTC
CASSPGTDFNYGYTF
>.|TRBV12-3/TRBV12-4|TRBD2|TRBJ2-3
TGTGCCAGCAGTGACCCACTAGCGGGAGAAAGCACAGATACGCAGTATTTT
CASSDPLAGESTDTQYF
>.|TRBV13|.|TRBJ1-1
TGTGCCAGCAGCTTAGCGGGGGACCAACACGAAGCTTTCTTT
CASSLAGDQHEAFF
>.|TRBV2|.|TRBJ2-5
TGTGCCAGCAGTGAGGGAGGCTTACAAGAGACCCAGTACTTC
CASSEGGLQETQYF
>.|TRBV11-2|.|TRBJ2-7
TGTGCCAGCAGCTTGCTAGCACGCTACGAGCAGTACTTC
CASSLLARYEQYF
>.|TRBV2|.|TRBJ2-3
TGTGCCAGCACAGTTTGGGGATACACAGATACGCAGTATTTT
CASTVWGYTDTQYF
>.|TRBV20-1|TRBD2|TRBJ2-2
TGCAGTGCTAGGGGGCCGGGTAGCGGGAGCACCGGGGAGCTGTTTTTT
CSARGPGSGSTGELFF
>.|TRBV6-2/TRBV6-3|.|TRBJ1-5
TGTGCCAGCAGTTACTCGAGTCGCCGAGGCAATCAGCCCCAGCATTTT
CASSYSSRRGNQPQHF
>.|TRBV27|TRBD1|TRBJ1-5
TGTGCCAGCAGCCGGGGACAGCGAGGATTTAGCAATCAGCCCCAGCATTTT
CASSRGQRGFSNQPQHF
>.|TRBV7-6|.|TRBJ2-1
TGTGCCAGCAGCGCTCAGGGAAATTACAATGAGCAGTTCTTC
CASSAQGNYNEQFF
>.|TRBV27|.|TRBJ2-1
TGTGCCAGCAGTCTCGAGCATGAGCAGTTCTTC
CASSLEHEQFF
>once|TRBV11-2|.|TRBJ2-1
TGTGCCAGCAGCTTAGTGGAATCCGGCTACAATGAGCAGTTCTTC
CASSLVESGYNEQFF
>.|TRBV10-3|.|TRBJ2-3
TGTGCCATCAGTGAGGTGGCAACCAGCACAGATACGCAGTATTTT
CAISEVATSTDTQYF
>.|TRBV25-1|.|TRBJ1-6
TGTGCCAGCAGTGGAATTAGGGGAACACCCCTCCACTTT
CASSGIRGTPLHF
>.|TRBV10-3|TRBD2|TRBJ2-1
TGTGCCATCAGTGAGTCGTGGGCGGGAGGTCACAATGAGCAGTTCTTC
CAISESWAGGHNEQFF
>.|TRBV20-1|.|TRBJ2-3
TGCAGTGCTAGAGATTTAGGCGGGTCGACAGATACGCAGTATTTT
CSARDLGGSTDTQYF
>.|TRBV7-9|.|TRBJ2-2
TGTGCCAGCAGCCTAGACAAGTCGGGGCTGTTTTTT
CASSLDKSGLFF
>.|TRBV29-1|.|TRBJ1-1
TGCAGCGTTGAAGATTTCGGGGAAGGGGAGGACACTGAAGCTTTCTTT
CSVEDFGEGEDTEAFF
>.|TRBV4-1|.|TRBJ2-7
TGCGCCAGCAGCCAAGATCCAGGCTCCTACGAGCAGTACTTC
CASSQDPGSYEQYF
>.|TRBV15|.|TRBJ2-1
TGTGCCACCAGGGAGCGTTCCTACAATGAGCAGTTCTTC
CATRERSYNEQFF
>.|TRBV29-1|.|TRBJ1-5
TGCAGCGTTTTGGAGGGAGATACGCAGCATTTT
CSVLEGDTQHF
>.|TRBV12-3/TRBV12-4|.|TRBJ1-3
TGTGCCAGCATAGGGGACCCCCTGAACCCAACGGGAAACACCATATATTTT
CASIGDPLNPTGNTIYF
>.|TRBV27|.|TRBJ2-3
TGTGCCAGCAGTTTATCGAAGCGGAGAGCCACAGATACGCAGTATTTT
CASSLSKRRATDTQYF
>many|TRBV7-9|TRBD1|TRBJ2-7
TGTGCCAGCAGTTGGGACAGCTACGAGCAGTACTTC
CASSWDSYEQYF
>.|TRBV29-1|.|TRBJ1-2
TGCAGCGTGGATAAGGGGGGGGCCGCCCTTTATGGCTACACCTTC
CSVDKGGAALYGYTF
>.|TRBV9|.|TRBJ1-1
TGTGCCAGCAGCGTGGACGTTTCGGGCACTGAAGCTTTCTTT
CASSVDVSGTEAFF
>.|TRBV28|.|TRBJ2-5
TGTGCCAGCAGTGATCAGAGGGATAGAGAGACCCAGTACTTC
CASSDQRDRETQYF
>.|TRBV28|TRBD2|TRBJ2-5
TGTGCCAGCAGTTTATGGGGGGGGAGGGCTGGAGAGACCCAGTACTTC
CASSLWGGRAGETQYF
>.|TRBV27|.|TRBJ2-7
TGTGCCAGCAGTCCCTCGCAAGGGGAAAGCTCCTACGAGCAGTACTTC
CASSPSQGESSYEQYF
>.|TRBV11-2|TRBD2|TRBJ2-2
TGTGCCAGCAGCTTAACAGGCGGGAGGGTCACCGGGGAGCTGTTTTTT
CASSLTGGRVTGELFF
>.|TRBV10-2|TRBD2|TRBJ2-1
TGCGCCAGTTGGACTAGCGGGAGCCTTAATGAGCAGTTCTTC
CASWTSGSLNEQFF
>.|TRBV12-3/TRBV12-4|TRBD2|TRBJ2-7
TGTGCCAGCAGTCCCCCCGGACTAGCGGGAGTCTACGAGCAGTACTTC
CASSPPGLAGVYEQYF
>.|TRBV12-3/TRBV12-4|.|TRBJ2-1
TGTGCCTCCGGCGGAAAGGAGCAGTTCTTC
CASGGKEQFF
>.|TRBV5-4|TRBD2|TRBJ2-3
TGTGCCAGCAGCTCCGAAGCGGGAGGCACAGATACGCAGTATTTT
CASSSEAGGTDTQYF
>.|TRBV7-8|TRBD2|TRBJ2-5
TGTGCCAGCACCGGCGGGGGGGGAGGATACCAAGAGACCCAGTACTTC
CASTGGGGGYQETQYF
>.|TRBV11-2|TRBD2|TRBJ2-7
TGTGCCAGCAGCCCGTGGGGAGCGGGATACGAGCAGTACTTC
CASSPWGAGYEQYF